Included here is one T cell receptor beta chain sequence, with context. The antigen remains unidentified. This sample was included in a study of blood T cells in healthy people across ages. Points from the study as a whole: Significant beta diversity loss was already apparent by age 40, declining roughly linearly.

The V and J ends lost 2 bases and 4 bases, in that order; junction bases with no gene match: 4. CDR3 length: 15 amino acids. Germline CDR1 reads SGHAT; CDR2 reads FQNNGV. Primed by a sample-barcoded 5' primer and a J-beta primer mix, a second PCR proceeded for roughly 7 to 11 cycles. At least 2.5 million CDR3-containing paired-end reads were obtained per sample. TCRdb re-derived calls from the 5' RACE reads in MiXCR, one entry per CDR3 protein. The sample carries about 640,000 distinct CDR3 sequences, approximately 50% recorded once. The sample was blood. The receptor was derived from a man aged 55 to 69 in good health. This chain links TRBV11-2 with TRBJ2-2; TRBD1 aligns across 7 bases. Written as DNA, the CDR3 is TGTGCCAGCAGCTTACAGGGGGTTTTCACCGGGGAGCTGTTTTTT. Amino acid sequence: CASSLQGVFTGELFF.